These 3 T cell receptor beta chains share one sample of origin, sequenced in a study of T-cell reconstitution after alpha-beta-depleted transplantation in children. The TCRbeta library was prepared with unique molecular identifiers. TCRdb reprocessed the PCR reads with MiXCR, giving one entry per CDR3 protein. The sample yields 450,000 to 550,000 distinct CDR3 sequences, more than 9.5% seen once. Here the sequenced sample was PBMCs, mostly from graft donor cells, taken 180 days after TCRalphabeta/CD19-depleted stem cell transplant. Receptor source: a female patient aged 2-10 years who had a stem cell transplant for aplastic anemia, so the T cells may come from the graft donor.

There are a few counts of this clonotype. The chain couples TRBV28 to TRBJ1-2; D may be TRBD1 (5 bases). This CDR3 is built from 12 residues. V dropped 10 bases and J dropped 4 bases, with 13 bases sitting between them. The germline CDR1 and CDR2 sequences are MDHEN and SYDVKM. CDR3 residues: CATTDSTYGYTF. Written as DNA, the CDR3 is TGTGCCACCACCGACAGCACCTATGGCTACACCTTC.

This clonotype has just a few counts. This chain connects TRBV10-3 to TRBJ2-1; 9 positions match TRBD1. CDR3 length: 13 amino acids. In germline, CDR1 is ENHRY, CDR2 SYGVKD. Germline trimming cut 3 bases from V and 10 bases from J; bases unmatched to any gene: 4. For the CDR3, the DNA is TGTGCCATCAGTGATACCGGGACAGGGGAGCAGTTCTTC. Protein sequence: CAISDTGTGEQFF.

This clonotype was detected many times. The chain is built from TRBV15 and TRBJ2-7; D not certain. The CDR3 runs to 13 residues. Trimming stripped 3 bases from V and 1 base from J, with 7 bases between. Germline V gene sequence: CDR1 LNHNV, CDR2 YYDKDF (reference sequence). The CDR3: CATSRTVSYEQYF. In nucleotides, the CDR3 is TGTGCCACCAGCAGGACTGTTTCCTACGAGCAGTACTTC.